This entry concerns a single T cell receptor beta chain. The antigen remains unidentified. Time point indicated: sample taken at primary tumor resection. Tumor, nontumor lung or frozen PBMC supplied whole RNA, sequenced without sorting. CDR1 WSHSY and CDR2 SAAADI come from the germline V gene. The CDR3 loop spans 14 amino acids. V gave up 4 bases and J gave up 7 bases, with 14 bases separating them. Every individual TCR cDNA molecule carried its own unique molecular identifier, which allowed correction of PCR and sequencing errors. TCRdb ran MiXCR on the 5' RACE reads and lists one entry per CDR3 protein. The data hold 8,000 or so distinct CDR3 sequences, with 6.5% to 9% observed a single time. The data were obtained in a study of spatial heterogeneity in lung cancer. Study background: More beta-chain than alpha-chain sequences were consistently detected. Matched bulk RNA-seq yielded a T cell module score, and TCR transcript counts in tumor regions correlated strongly with that score.

The study's findings and limits: Intratumoral expanded alpha and beta TCR counts were found to track tumor mutation counts.

Here the sequenced sample was lung tumor tissue, taken at surgery. This TCR was sampled from a male donor with early-stage non-small cell lung cancer. The chain combines TRBV10-2 with TRBJ2-1; no definite D call. For the CDR3, the DNA is TGCGCCAGCAGTGTGATATTCGTAGAGAATGAGCAGTTCTTC. Protein: CASSVIFVENEQFF.